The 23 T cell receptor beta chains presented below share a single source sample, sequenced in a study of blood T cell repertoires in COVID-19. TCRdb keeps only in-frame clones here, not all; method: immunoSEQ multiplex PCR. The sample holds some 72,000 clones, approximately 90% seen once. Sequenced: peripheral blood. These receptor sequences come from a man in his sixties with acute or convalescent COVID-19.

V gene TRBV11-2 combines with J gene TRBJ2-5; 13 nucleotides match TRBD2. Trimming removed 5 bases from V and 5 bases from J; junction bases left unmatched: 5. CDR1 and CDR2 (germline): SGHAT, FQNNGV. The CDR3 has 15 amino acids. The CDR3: CASSPGLAGQETQYF. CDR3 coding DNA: TGTGCCAGCAGCCCGGGACTAGCGGGACAGGAGACCCAGTACTTC.

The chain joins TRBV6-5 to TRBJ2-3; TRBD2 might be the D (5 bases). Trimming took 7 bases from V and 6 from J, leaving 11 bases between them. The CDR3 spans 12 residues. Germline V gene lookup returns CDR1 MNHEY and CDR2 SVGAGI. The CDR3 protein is CASNVRADTQYF. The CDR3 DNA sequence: TGTGCCAGCAATGTGAGGGCCGATACGCAGTATTTT.

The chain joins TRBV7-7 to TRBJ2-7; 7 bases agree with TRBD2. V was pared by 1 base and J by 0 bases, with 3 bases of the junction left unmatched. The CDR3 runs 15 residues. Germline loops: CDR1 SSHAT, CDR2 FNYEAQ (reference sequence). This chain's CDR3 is CASSLDSSGSYEQYF. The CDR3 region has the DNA TGTGCCAGCAGCTTAGACTCTAGCGGCTCCTACGAGCAGTACTTC.

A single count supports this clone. As DNA, the CDR3 is TGTGCCAGCAGCTTGGGACTAGCGGGAGTTCAAGAGACCCAGTACTTC. The encoded protein is CASSLGLAGVQETQYF. V is TRBV5-6 and J is TRBJ2-5; the match to TRBD2 covers 12 bases. The germline V gene has CDR1 SGHDT and CDR2 YYEEEE. V was pared by 0 bases and J by 2 bases, with 2 bases of the junction left unmatched. This CDR3 spans 16 amino acids.

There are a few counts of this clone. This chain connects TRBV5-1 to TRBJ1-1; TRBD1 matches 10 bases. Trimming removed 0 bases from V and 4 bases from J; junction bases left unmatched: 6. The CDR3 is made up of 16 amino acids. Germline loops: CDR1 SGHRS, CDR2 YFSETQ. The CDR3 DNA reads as TGCGCCAGCAGCTTGGCCCCGGGACAGGGGACCACTGAAGCTTTCTTT. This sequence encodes CASSLAPGQGTTEAFF.

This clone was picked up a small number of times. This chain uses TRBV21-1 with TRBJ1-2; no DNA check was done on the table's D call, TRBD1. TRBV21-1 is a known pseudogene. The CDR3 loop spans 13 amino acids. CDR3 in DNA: TGTGCCAGCTCCGACAGGGGAGTATACGGCTACACCTTC. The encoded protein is CASSDRGVYGYTF.

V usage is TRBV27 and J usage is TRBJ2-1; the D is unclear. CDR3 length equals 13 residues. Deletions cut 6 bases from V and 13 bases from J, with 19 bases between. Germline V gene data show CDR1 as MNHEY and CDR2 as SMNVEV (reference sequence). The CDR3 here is CASRPDSSSSQFF. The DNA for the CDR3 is TGTGCCAGCAGACCAGACTCGTCCAGTTCCCAGTTCTTC.

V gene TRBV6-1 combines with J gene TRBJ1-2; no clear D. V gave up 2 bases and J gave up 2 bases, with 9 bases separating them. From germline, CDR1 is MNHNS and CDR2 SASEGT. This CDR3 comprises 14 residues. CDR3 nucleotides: TGTGCCAGCAGTGAATCTGGGAGAAACTATGGCTACACCTTC. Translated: CASSESGRNYGYTF.

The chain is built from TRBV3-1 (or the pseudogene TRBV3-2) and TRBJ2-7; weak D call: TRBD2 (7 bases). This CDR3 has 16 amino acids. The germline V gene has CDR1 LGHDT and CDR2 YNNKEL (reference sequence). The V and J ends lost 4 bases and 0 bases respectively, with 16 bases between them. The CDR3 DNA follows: TGTGCCAGCAGCCGGGGGGGCGGGCGGCTCTCCTACGAGCAGTACTTC. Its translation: CASSRGGGRLSYEQYF.

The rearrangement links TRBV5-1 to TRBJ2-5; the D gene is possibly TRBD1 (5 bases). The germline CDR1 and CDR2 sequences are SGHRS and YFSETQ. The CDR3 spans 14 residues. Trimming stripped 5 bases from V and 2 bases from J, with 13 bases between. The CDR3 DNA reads TGCGCCAGCAGGAGACAGCAGAGTCAAGAGACCCAGTACTTC. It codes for CASRRQQSQETQYF.

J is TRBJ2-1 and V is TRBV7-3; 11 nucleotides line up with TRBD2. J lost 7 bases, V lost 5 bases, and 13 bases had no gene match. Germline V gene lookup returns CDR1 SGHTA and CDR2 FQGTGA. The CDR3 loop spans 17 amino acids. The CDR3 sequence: CASSPHLLAGESNEQFF. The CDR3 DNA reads TGTGCCAGCAGCCCTCACTTACTAGCGGGAGAATCGAATGAGCAGTTCTTC.

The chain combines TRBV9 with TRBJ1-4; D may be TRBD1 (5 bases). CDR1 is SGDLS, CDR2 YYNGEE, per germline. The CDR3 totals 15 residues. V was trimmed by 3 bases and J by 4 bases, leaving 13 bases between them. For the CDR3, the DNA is TGTGCCAGCAGCGCAGGGCGGCGACTTAATGAAAAACTGTTTTTT. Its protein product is CASSAGRRLNEKLFF.

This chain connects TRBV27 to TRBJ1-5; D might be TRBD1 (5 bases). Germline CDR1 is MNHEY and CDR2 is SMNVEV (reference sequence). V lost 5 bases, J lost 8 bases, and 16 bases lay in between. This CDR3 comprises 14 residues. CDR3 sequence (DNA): TGTGCCAGCAGTCACAGGCGGCAGGACAAGCCCCAGCATTTT. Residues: CASSHRRQDKPQHF.

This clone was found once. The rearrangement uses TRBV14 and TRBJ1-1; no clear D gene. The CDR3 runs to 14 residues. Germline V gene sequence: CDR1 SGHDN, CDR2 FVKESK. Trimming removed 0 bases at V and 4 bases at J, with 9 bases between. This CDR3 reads CASSQDRGFTEAFF. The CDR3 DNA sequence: TGTGCCAGCAGCCAAGACCGAGGGTTCACTGAAGCTTTCTTT.

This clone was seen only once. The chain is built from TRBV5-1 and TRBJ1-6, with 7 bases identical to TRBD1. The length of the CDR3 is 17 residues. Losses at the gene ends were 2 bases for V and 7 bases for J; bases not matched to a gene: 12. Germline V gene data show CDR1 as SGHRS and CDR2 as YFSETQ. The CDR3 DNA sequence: TGCGCCAGCAGCTTTTTGAGCCGGGACAGACCAAATTCACCCCTCCACTTT. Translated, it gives CASSFLSRDRPNSPLHF.

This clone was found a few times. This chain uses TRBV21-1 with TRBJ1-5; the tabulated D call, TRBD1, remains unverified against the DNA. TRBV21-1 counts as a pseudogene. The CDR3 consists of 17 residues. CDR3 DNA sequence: TGTGCCAGCAGCGTGGGACAGAGAATCTATAGCAATCAGCCCCAGCATTTT. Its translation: CASSVGQRIYSNQPQHF.

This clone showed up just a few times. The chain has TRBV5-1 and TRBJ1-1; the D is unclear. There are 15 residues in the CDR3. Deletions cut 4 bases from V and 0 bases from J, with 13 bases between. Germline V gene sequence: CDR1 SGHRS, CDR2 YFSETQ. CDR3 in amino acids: CASSPNIDLNTEAFF. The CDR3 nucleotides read TGCGCCAGCAGCCCCAACATAGACTTGAACACTGAAGCTTTCTTT.

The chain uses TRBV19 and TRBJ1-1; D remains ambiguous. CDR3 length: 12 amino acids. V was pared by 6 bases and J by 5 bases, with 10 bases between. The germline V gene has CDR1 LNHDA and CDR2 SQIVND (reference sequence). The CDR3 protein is CASRKTRTEAFF. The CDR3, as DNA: TGTGCCAGTAGAAAGACGAGGACTGAAGCTTTCTTT.

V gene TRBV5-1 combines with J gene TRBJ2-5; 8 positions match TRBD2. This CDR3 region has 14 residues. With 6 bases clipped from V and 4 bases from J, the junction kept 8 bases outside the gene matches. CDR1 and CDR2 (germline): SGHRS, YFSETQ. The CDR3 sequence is CASTFNSGRETQYF. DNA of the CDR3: TGCGCCAGCACCTTTAACAGCGGGAGAGAGACCCAGTACTTC.

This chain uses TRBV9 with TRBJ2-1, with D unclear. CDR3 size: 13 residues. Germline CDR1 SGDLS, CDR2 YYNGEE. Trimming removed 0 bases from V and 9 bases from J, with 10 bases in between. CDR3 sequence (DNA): TGTGCCAGCAGCGTAGAGACGAACAGTGAGCAGTTCTTC. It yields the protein CASSVETNSEQFF.

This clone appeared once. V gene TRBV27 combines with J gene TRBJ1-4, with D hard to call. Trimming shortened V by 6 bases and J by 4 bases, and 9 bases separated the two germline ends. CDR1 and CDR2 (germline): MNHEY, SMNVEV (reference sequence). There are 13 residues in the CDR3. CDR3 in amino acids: CASRSEYNEKLFF. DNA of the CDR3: TGTGCCAGCAGGTCAGAATATAATGAAAAACTGTTTTTT. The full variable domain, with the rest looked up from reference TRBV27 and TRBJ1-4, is EAQVTQNPRYLITVTGKKLTVTCSQNMNHEYMSWYRQDPGLGLRQIYYSMNVEVTDKGDVPEGYKVSRKEKRNFPLILESPSPNQTSLYFCASRSEYNEKLFFGSGTQLSVL.

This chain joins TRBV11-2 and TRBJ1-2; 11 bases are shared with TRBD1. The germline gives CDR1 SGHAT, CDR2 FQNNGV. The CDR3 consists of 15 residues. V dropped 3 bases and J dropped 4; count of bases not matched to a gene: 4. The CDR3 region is CASSFGTGGGYGYTF. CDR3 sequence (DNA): TGTGCCAGCAGCTTCGGGACAGGGGGTGGCTATGGCTACACCTTC.

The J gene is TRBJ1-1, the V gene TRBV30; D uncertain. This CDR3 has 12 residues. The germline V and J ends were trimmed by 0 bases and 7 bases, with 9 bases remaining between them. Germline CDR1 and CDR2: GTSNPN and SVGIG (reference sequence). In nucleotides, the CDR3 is TGTGCCTGGAGTGTGTCTACGAGTGAAGCTTTCTTT. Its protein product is CAWSVSTSEAFF. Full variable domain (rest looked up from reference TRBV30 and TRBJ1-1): SQTIHQWPATLVQPVGSPLSLECTVEGTSNPNLYWYRQAAGRGLQLLFYSVGIGQISSEVPQNLSASRPQDRQFILSSKKLLLSDSGFYLCAWSVSTSEAFFGQGTRLTVV.